These 19 T cell receptor beta chains came from one sample sequenced in a study of blood T cell repertoires in COVID-19. Profiling relied on immunoSEQ multiplex PCR, and the TCRdb table lists in-frame clones only, not all of them. Of 250,000 to 300,000 clones in the sample, around 89% were seen once. Sequenced input: peripheral blood. The receptors come from a woman between 45 and 65 years old with COVID-19, enrolled during active disease.

CDR3 sequence: CASSLTGSPLHF. DNA for the CDR3: TGTGCCAGCTCGCTGACGGGTTCACCCCTCCACTTT. The rearrangement joins TRBV18 to TRBJ1-6; D gene unclear. Germline CDR1 KGHSH, CDR2 LQKENI. V dropped 6 bases and J dropped 9 bases, with 9 bases sitting between them. The CDR3 consists of 12 residues.

Only one count was recorded for this clone. The rearrangement joins TRBV18 to TRBJ1-3; 9 bases line up with TRBD1. The germline V gene has CDR1 KGHSH and CDR2 LQKENI. The V and J ends lost 3 bases and 4 bases, in that order; junction bases with no gene match: 7. This CDR3 has 16 residues. The chain's CDR3 is CASSPTGQGTGNTIYF. DNA of the CDR3: TGTGCCAGCTCACCGACGGGACAGGGAACGGGAAACACCATATATTTT.

The chain links TRBV25-1 to TRBJ1-6; a possible D gene is TRBD1 (5 bases). The ends were cut back, 3 bases at V and 13 bases at J, with 16 bases in the middle. Looked up from germline, CDR1 is MGHDK and CDR2 is SYGVNS. CDR3 length equals 14 residues. The CDR3 coding sequence is TGTGCCAGCAGTGATTGGGCAGGGAAAGGGCCCCTCCACTTT. It translates to CASSDWAGKGPLHF.

This chain joins TRBV29-1 and TRBJ2-5; 10 nucleotides match TRBD2. The germline CDR1 and CDR2 sequences are SQVTM and ANQGSEA. There are 15 residues in the CDR3. V shed 1 base, J shed 4 bases, and the junction held 6 bases outside the gene matches. The CDR3 nucleotides are TGCAGCGTTGAAGGCTGGGCTAGCGGGAGAGAGACCCAGTACTTC. Protein product: CSVEGWASGRETQYF.

The rearrangement links TRBV19 to TRBJ2-7; 8 nucleotides agree with TRBD2. The germline V gene encodes CDR1 LNHDA and CDR2 SQIVND (reference sequence). This CDR3 is 15 amino acids long. Losses at the gene ends were 3 bases for V and 2 bases for J; bases not matched to a gene: 6. In DNA, the CDR3 is TGTGCCAGTAGTATGACGAGCGGGAGCCCCTACGAGCAGTACTTC. Translating gives CASSMTSGSPYEQYF.

V and J are TRBV7-8 and TRBJ2-6, with TRBD2 matching 8 bases. The CDR3 totals 17 residues. The V segment lost 7 bases and the J segment 0 bases; nucleotides outside the gene matches: 8. Germline CDR1 SGHVS, CDR2 FQNEAQ. The CDR3: CASTFLSGGSGANVLTF. The CDR3 bases are TGTGCCAGCACGTTTCTCAGCGGGGGCTCTGGGGCCAACGTCCTGACTTTC.

The rearrangement joins TRBV18 to TRBJ2-6; TRBD1 is a possible D gene (6 bases). CDR1 and CDR2 from the germline V gene are KGHSH and LQKENI. Between the trimmed V and J ends, which lost 5 bases and 4 bases, there was a span of 21 bases. The CDR3 sequence is 18 residues long. CDR3 nucleotides: TGTGCCAGCTCATCATTTTTCAAGGGGGTCGACGGGGCCAACGTCCTGACTTTC. Translating gives CASSSFFKGVDGANVLTF. The full variable domain, with the rest looked up from reference TRBV18 and TRBJ2-6, is NAGVMQNPRHLVRRRGQEARLRCSPMKGHSHVYWYRQLPEEGLKFMVYLQKENIIDESGMPKERFSAEFPKEGPSILRIQQVVRGDSAAYFCASSSFFKGVDGANVLTFGAGSRLTVL.

The V call is TRBV27, the J call TRBJ2-3, with TRBD2 matching over 11 bases. Germline V gene sequence: CDR1 MNHEY, CDR2 SMNVEV (reference sequence). The CDR3 has 16 amino acids. After removal of 3 bases from V and 2 bases from J, the junction contained 4 bases not matched to a gene. CDR3 nucleotide sequence: TGTGCCAGCAGTTTGCTAGCGGGAGGATCCACAGATACGCAGTATTTT. This gives the protein CASSLLAGGSTDTQYF.

In its sample, this clone was seen a few times. The chain is built from TRBV10-3 and TRBJ1-5; no clear D gene. The V end lost 3 bases, the J end lost 3 bases, and 3 bases lay between the germline ends. Germline V gene sequence: CDR1 ENHRY, CDR2 SYGVKD. CDR3 length: 12 residues. CDR3 region: CAISDNNQPQHF. For the CDR3, the DNA is TGTGCCATCAGTGATAACAATCAGCCCCAGCATTTT.

CDR3 amino acids: CASTSGRASYNEQFF. CDR3 in DNA: TGTGCCAGCACTAGCGGGAGGGCCTCCTACAATGAGCAGTTCTTC. V and J are TRBV2 and TRBJ2-1; 12 bases match TRBD2. CDR1 is SNHLY, CDR2 FYNNEI, per germline. The CDR3 sequence is 15 residues long. Trimming cost V 7 bases and J 0 bases; bases outside gene matches: 1. Based on the CDR3 plus reference TRBV2 and TRBJ2-1, the full variable domain is EPEVTQTPSHQVTQMGQEVILRCVPISNHLYFYWYRQILGQKVEFLVSFYNNEISEKSEIFDDQFSVERPDGSNFTLKIRSTKLEDSAMYFCASTSGRASYNEQFFGPGTRLTVL.

V and J are TRBV7-9 and TRBJ1-5; D is uncertain. V lost 2 bases, J lost 6 bases, and 8 bases lay in between. The CDR3 is 13 amino acids. From germline, CDR1 is SEHNR and CDR2 FQNEAQ (reference sequence). Here the CDR3 DNA reads TGTGCCAGCAGCTTAACGGGTGGTCAGCCCCAGCATTTT. Its protein product is CASSLTGGQPQHF. Looking up the rest from reference TRBV7-9 and TRBJ1-5 gives the full variable domain: DTGVSQNPRHKITKRGQNVTFRCDPISEHNRLYWYRQTLGQGPEFLTYFQNEAQLEKSRLLSDRFSAERPKGSFSTLEIQRTEQGDSAMYLCASSLTGGQPQHFGDGTRLSIL.

This clone occurred a few times. This rearrangement joins TRBV2 to TRBJ2-7, with unresolved D. The CDR3 covers 15 residues. Germline V CDR1 and CDR2: SNHLY, FYNNEI. Trimming took 7 bases from V and 3 from J, leaving 19 bases between them. CDR3 sequence: CASTPAPGSSYEQYF. CDR3 sequence (DNA): TGTGCCAGCACTCCCGCCCCAGGCAGCAGCTACGAGCAGTACTTC.

V and J are TRBV5-6 and TRBJ1-6, with 7 bases identical to TRBD1. The germline V gene encodes CDR1 SGHDT and CDR2 YYEEEE. J gave up 7 bases and V 3 bases, and 10 bases lay outside the gene matches. The CDR3 is 16 amino acids. CDR3 in amino acids: CASSSLDRAGNSPLHF. The CDR3 coding sequence is TGTGCCAGCAGCTCACTCGACAGGGCAGGAAATTCACCCCTCCACTTT.

DNA for the CDR3: TGTGCCTGGACGCAGAACAACCTCGGGACAGGGGGCCAGCCAAACACCATATATTTT. Amino acids: CAWTQNNLGTGGQPNTIYF. The chain carries TRBV30 and TRBJ1-3; 12 bases line up with TRBD1. From germline, CDR1 is GTSNPN and CDR2 SVGIG (reference sequence). The CDR3 loop spans 19 amino acids. J gave up 6 bases and V 4 bases, and 19 bases lay outside the gene matches.

In the case of this clone: The identical CDR3 is also encoded by other nucleotide sequences in the sample. The chain carries TRBV7-9 and TRBJ1-1, with TRBD1 identical over 7 bases. The CDR3 has 14 amino acids. Germline V gives CDR1 SEHNR, CDR2 FQNEAQ (reference sequence). J lost 0 bases, V lost 6 bases, and 4 bases had no gene match. The CDR3 sequence is CASSLQGMNTEAFF. The CDR3 DNA is TGTGCCAGCAGTTTACAGGGGATGAACACTGAAGCTTTCTTT.

This clone has only a few counts. The J gene is TRBJ2-3, the V gene TRBV7-9; 10 bases fit TRBD2. Germline CDR1 is SEHNR and CDR2 is FQNEAQ (reference sequence). The CDR3 spans 17 residues. Unmatched junction bases numbered 7, after V lost 1 base and J lost 3 bases. The DNA for the CDR3 is TGTGCCAGCAGCTTAGGTTCTAGCGGGAGTAGAACAGATACGCAGTATTTT. Translated, it gives CASSLGSSGSRTDTQYF. Combining the CDR3 with reference TRBV7-9 and TRBJ2-3 gives the whole variable domain DTGVSQNPRHKITKRGQNVTFRCDPISEHNRLYWYRQTLGQGPEFLTYFQNEAQLEKSRLLSDRFSAERPKGSFSTLEIQRTEQGDSAMYLCASSLGSSGSRTDTQYFGPGTRLTVL.

J is TRBJ2-2 and V is TRBV18; a weak D match, TRBD2 (5 bases). The CDR3 length is 14 residues. Trimming took 3 bases from V and 4 from J, leaving 9 bases between them. CDR1 is KGHSH, CDR2 LQKENI, per germline. CDR3 sequence reads: CASSPVSGTGELFF. The CDR3 DNA follows: TGTGCCAGCTCACCGGTAAGCGGCACCGGGGAGCTGTTTTTT.

The J gene is TRBJ1-1, the V gene TRBV30, with 7 nucleotides matching TRBD1. The CDR3 runs to 14 residues. The V and J ends lost 3 bases and 4 bases, in that order; junction bases with no gene match: 8. Germline V gene sequence: CDR1 GTSNPN, CDR2 SVGIG (reference sequence). Written as DNA, the CDR3 is TGTGCCTGGAGCAGACAGGGCTTGGGCACTGAAGCTTTCTTT. This codes for CAWSRQGLGTEAFF.

The genes are TRBV5-5 and TRBJ2-1; 10 bases line up with TRBD2. The CDR3 has 16 amino acids. After removal of 1 base from V and 4 bases from J, the junction contained 5 bases not matched to a gene. Germline V CDR1 and CDR2: SGHKS, YYEKEE (reference sequence). The DNA for the CDR3 is TGTGCCAGCAGCTTGCCCGGACTAGCGGCTTACAATGAGCAGTTCTTC. Translation: CASSLPGLAAYNEQFF.